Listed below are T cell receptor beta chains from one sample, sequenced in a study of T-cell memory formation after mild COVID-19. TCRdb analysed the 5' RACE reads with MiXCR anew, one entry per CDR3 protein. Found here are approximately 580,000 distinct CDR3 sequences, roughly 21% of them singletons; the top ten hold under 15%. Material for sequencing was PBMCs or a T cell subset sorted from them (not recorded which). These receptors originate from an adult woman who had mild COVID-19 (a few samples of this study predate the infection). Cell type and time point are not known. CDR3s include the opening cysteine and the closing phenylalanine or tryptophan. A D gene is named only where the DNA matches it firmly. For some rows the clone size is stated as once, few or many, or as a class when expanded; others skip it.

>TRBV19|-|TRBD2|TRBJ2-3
TGTGCCAGTAGTATCCCCGGGAGGGGCTCAGATACGCAGTATTTT
CASSIPGRGSDTQYF
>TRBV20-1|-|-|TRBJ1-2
TGCAGTGCTGAGGGTCGGGACGGCGCTAACTATGGCTACACCTTC
CSAEGRDGANYGYTF
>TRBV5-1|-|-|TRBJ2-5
TGCGCCAGCAGCTTGGCAGGGGTCGTGACCCAGTACTTC
CASSLAGVVTQYF
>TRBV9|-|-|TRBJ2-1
TGTGCCAGCAGCACGAGTTCGCGGGAATCGTCCTACAATGAGCAGTTCTTC
CASSTSSRESSYNEQFF
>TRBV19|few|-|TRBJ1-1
TGTGCCAGTAGTTTCGGTCGATCCCAGAGAAACACTGAAGCTTTCTTT
CASSFGRSQRNTEAFF
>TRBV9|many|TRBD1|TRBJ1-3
TGTGCCAGCAGCGTAGACGCAGGGGGTACGGGAAACACCATATATTTT
CASSVDAGGTGNTIYF
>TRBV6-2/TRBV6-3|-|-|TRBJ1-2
TGTGCCAGCAGGGCCGGACGGGATGGCTACACCTTC
CASRAGRDGYTF
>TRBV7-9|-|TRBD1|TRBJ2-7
TGTGCCAGCAGCTTAGCGGGGACAGGATTCAGTTACGAGCAGTACTTC
CASSLAGTGFSYEQYF
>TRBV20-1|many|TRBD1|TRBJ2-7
TGCAGTGCTAGTCGGGACAGGGTCTACGAGCAGTACTTC
CSASRDRVYEQYF
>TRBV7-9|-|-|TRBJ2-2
TGTGCCAGCAGCATAGACGGTCGACGGCTGTTTTTT
CASSIDGRRLFF
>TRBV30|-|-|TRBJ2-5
TGTGCCTGGAGCACCCGGGGGACCCGGAGGGAGACCCAGTACTTC
CAWSTRGTRRETQYF
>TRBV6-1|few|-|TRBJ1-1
TGTGCCAGCAGCCGACCGGTGAACACTGAAGCTTTCTTT
CASSRPVNTEAFF
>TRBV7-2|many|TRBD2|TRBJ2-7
TGTGCCAGCAGACTAGCGAGTAACTACGAGCAGTACTTC
CASRLASNYEQYF
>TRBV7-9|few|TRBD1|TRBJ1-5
TGTGCCAGCAGCACCGGGACAGCATATAGCAATCAGCCCCAGCATTTT
CASSTGTAYSNQPQHF
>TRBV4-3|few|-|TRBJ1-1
TGCGCCAGCAGCCAAGTTCGGGTCGAGAACACTGAAGCTTTCTTT
CASSQVRVENTEAFF
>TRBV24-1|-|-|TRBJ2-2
TGTGCCACCAGTGATTCTGGCCCCGGGACAGGGGAGCTGTTTTTT
CATSDSGPGTGELFF
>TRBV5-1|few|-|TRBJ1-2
TGCGCCAGCGACGGATCAGGGGAAGGTGATGGCTACACCTTC
CASDGSGEGDGYTF
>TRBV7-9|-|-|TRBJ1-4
TGTGCCAGCAGCTTTTCCGGGGCCTATGAAAAACTGTTTTTT
CASSFSGAYEKLFF
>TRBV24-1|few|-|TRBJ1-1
TGTGCCACCAGGACCGCTGGCTCCTTTGAAGCTTTCTTT
CATRTAGSFEAFF
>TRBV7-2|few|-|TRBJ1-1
TGTGCCAGCAGAGATCAGGGTCTGAACACTGAAGCTTTCTTT
CASRDQGLNTEAFF
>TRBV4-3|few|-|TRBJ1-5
TGCGCCAGCAGCCAAACACATAGCAATCAGCCCCAGCATTTT
CASSQTHSNQPQHF
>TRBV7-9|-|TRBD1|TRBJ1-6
TGTGCCAGCAGCCCCCATCTGACAGGGGGCTATCTCCACTTT
CASSPHLTGGYLHF
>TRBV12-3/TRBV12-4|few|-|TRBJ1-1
TGTGCCAGCAGTTCCTGGCCCTTGATGGGCACTGAAGCTTTCTTT
CASSSWPLMGTEAFF
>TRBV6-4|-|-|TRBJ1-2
TGTGCCAGCAGTGAAGCTGCGGGGGGTGGCTACACCTTC
CASSEAAGGGYTF
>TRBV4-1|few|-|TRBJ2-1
TGCGCCAGCAGCCAACGGGACGGTGAGCAGTTCTTC
CASSQRDGEQFF
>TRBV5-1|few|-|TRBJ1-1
TGCGCCAGCAGCTCCAAGGGGAGCCGCTCGCGCACTGAAGCTTTCTTT
CASSSKGSRSRTEAFF
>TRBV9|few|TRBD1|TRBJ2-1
TGTGCCAGCAGCGTAGGGGACAGGGCCTACAATGAGCAGTTCTTC
CASSVGDRAYNEQFF
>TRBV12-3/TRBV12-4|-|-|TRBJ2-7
TGTGCCAGCAGTTTAACCCCCCGCGGCTCCTACGAGCAGTACTTC
CASSLTPRGSYEQYF
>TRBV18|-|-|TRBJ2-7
TGTGCCAGCTCAAGAGGTGACACAGCATTCGAGCAGTACTTC
CASSRGDTAFEQYF
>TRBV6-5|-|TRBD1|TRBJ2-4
TGTGCCAGCAGATCTGCCCGAGGGGGCCCAGCCAAAAACATTCAGTACTTC
CASRSARGGPAKNIQYF
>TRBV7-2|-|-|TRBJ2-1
TGTGCCAGCAGCAACGGACTGGACAATGAGCAGTTCTTC
CASSNGLDNEQFF
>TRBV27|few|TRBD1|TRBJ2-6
TGTGCCAGCAGACTACTAGGGGGCCTGGTCCGCTCTGGGGCCAACGTCCTGACTTTC
CASRLLGGLVRSGANVLTF
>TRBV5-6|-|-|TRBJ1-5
TGTGCCAGCAGCCTCGGGAATAATCAGCCCCAGCATTTT
CASSLGNNQPQHF
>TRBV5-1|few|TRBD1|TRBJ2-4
TGCGCCAGCAGCCAGGGACAGGGGCGAACGAGCATTCAGTACTTC
CASSQGQGRTSIQYF
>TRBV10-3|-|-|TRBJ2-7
TGTGCCATCAGTGAGAGGGAACAAGTGCGCTACGAGCAGTACTTC
CAISEREQVRYEQYF
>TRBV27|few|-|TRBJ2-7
TGTGCCAGCAGTTCCGGGGTATGGGGCGAGCAGTACTTC
CASSSGVWGEQYF
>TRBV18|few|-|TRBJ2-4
TGTGCCAGCTCACCTTCGAGGGGGGCCACAAACATTCAGTACTTC
CASSPSRGATNIQYF
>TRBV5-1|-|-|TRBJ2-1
TGCGCCAGCAGCTTGGTGACAGCCTACAATGAGCAGTTCTTC
CASSLVTAYNEQFF
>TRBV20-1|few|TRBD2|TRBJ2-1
TGCAGTGCTAGAGGACTAGCCTTCTCCTACAATGAGCAGTTCTTC
CSARGLAFSYNEQFF
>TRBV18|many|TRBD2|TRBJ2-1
TGTGCCAGCTCACGGAACAGCGGGGGGGAGCAGTTCTTC
CASSRNSGGEQFF
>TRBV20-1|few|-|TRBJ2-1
TGCAGTGCTATCGCGGGTACTAGGCAGTTCTTC
CSAIAGTRQFF
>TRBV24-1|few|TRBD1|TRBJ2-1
TGTGCCACCAGTGATTCGGCCAGGGGGACGCTCTACAATGAGCAGTTCTTC
CATSDSARGTLYNEQFF
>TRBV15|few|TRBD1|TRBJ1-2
TGTGCCACCAGCAGGCTAACAGGGGGCTATGGCTACACCTTC
CATSRLTGGYGYTF
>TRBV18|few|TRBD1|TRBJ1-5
TGTGCCAGCTCACCATCTCGGGGGAGACAGGGCGGTAATCAGCCCCAGCATTTT
CASSPSRGRQGGNQPQHF
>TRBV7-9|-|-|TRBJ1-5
TGTGCCAGCAGCACCTCCGAGGGGGATCAGCCCCAGCATTTT
CASSTSEGDQPQHF
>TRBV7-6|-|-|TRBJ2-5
TGTGCCAGCAGCTTAAGTCCCGGGGTTTCGACAGAGACCCAGTACTTC
CASSLSPGVSTETQYF
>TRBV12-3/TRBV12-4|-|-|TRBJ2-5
TGTGCCAGCAGTTTGGACCCCTGGGAGACCCAGTACTTC
CASSLDPWETQYF
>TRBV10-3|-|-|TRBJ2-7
TGTGCCATCTCTTCCGTGATCTACGAGCAGTACTTC
CAISSVIYEQYF
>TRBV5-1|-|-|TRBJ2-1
TGCGCCAGCAGCTCAGTCGCCAACAATGAGCAGTTCTTC
CASSSVANNEQFF
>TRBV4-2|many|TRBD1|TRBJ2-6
TGTGCCAGCAGCCTACGACAGGGATCTACCGGGGCCAACGTCCTGACTTTC
CASSLRQGSTGANVLTF
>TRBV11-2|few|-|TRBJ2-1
TGTGCCAGCAGCCCCTTTCGGGGGCCCAGAAATGAGCAGTTCTTC
CASSPFRGPRNEQFF